A selection of T cell receptor beta chains follows, all from one sample in a study of cytomegalovirus exposure and HLA in healthy donors. TCRdb keeps only in-frame clones here, not all; method: immunoSEQ multiplex PCR. Found here are some 150,000 clones, nearly 80% of them singletons; the top ten hold 3%. The sequencing sample was made of PBMCs. Source of these receptors: a man aged 35 to 55 in good health and CMV-seropositive. Both conserved end residues are part of each CDR3. Each record gives: clone size, V gene, D gene, J gene, CDR3 protein, CDR3 DNA. A D gene is named only where the DNA matches it firmly. A row's size may be missing; if present it is once, few, many or a size class.

.	TRBV5-4	TRBD2	TRBJ2-3	CASSFRLASTDTQYF	TGTGCCAGCAGCTTTAGACTAGCGAGCACAGATACGCAGTATTTT
.	TRBV14	TRBD1	TRBJ1-2	CASSSGQFYGYTF	TGTGCCAGCAGCTCGGGACAGTTCTATGGCTACACCTTC
.	TRBV14	TRBD1	TRBJ2-7	CASSQEQGVYEQYF	TGTGCCAGCAGCCAGGAACAGGGGGTCTACGAGCAGTACTTC
.	TRBV5-1	TRBD2	TRBJ2-3	CASSTGLAGGTDTQYF	TGCGCCAGCAGCACCGGACTAGCTGGTGGCACAGATACGCAGTATTTT
.	TRBV18	.	TRBJ2-3	CASSPSGTDTQYF	TGTGCCAGCTCACCCTCGGGCACAGATACGCAGTATTTT
.	TRBV6-1	TRBD2	TRBJ2-1	CATIDGTSGNNEQFF	TGTGCCACTATAGATGGGACTAGCGGAAACAATGAGCAGTTCTTC
.	TRBV27	.	TRBJ2-5	CASSSTRDNRNEETQYF	TGTGCCAGCAGTTCCACCCGGGACAACCGAAACGAAGAGACCCAGTACTTC
.	TRBV27	.	TRBJ1-2	CASSLSTARGGYTF	TGTGCCAGCAGTTTATCGACAGCCAGGGGTGGCTACACCTTC
.	TRBV11-2	TRBD1	TRBJ2-1	CASSRDSYNEQFF	TGTGCCAGCAGCCGGGACAGCTACAATGAGCAGTTCTTC
.	TRBV7-2	.	TRBJ2-7	CASSFTYSGEQYF	TGTGCCAGCAGCTTCACTTATTCGGGAGAGCAGTACTTC
once	TRBV14	TRBD2	TRBJ2-2	CASSPAGTSGSPANTGELFF	TGTGCCAGCAGTCCCGCCGGGACTAGCGGGAGCCCTGCGAACACCGGGGAGCTGTTTTTT
.	TRBV30	.	TRBJ1-1	CAWSGGRTTEAFF	TGTGCCTGGAGTGGTGGCCGTACGACTGAAGCTTTCTTT
.	TRBV7-6	TRBD1	TRBJ1-1	CASSPDRFRTEAFF	TGTGCCAGCAGCCCGGACAGGTTTAGGACTGAAGCTTTCTTT
.	TRBV27	TRBD2	TRBJ2-7	CASRISSGSGYEQYF	TGTGCCAGCAGAATAAGCAGCGGGAGTGGCTACGAGCAGTACTTC
.	TRBV19	TRBD2	TRBJ2-3	CASSIRTSGTSTDTQYF	TGTGCCAGTAGTATACGGACTAGCGGGACTAGCACAGATACGCAGTATTTT
.	TRBV19	TRBD2	TRBJ2-7	CASSKLAGPSYEQYF	TGTGCCAGTAGTAAGCTAGCGGGACCCTCCTACGAGCAGTACTTC
.	TRBV7-9	.	TRBJ2-7	CASSSFSGSSYEQYF	TGTGCCAGCAGCAGTTTTAGCGGAAGCTCCTACGAGCAGTACTTC
.	TRBV11-1	.	TRBJ2-7	CASTNPGTSRYF	TGTGCCAGCACCAATCCGGGTACTAGCCGGTACTTC
.	TRBV29-1	TRBD1	TRBJ1-2	CSVEEAGGQSYGYTF	TGCAGCGTTGAAGAGGCTGGGGGACAGAGCTATGGCTACACCTTC
.	TRBV6-5	TRBD1	TRBJ2-5	CASSYSTGEETQYF	TGTGCCAGCAGTTACTCGACAGGGGAAGAGACCCAGTACTTC
once	TRBV7-2	.	TRBJ2-2	CASSLMGAGYTGELFF	TGTGCCAGCAGCTTAATGGGGGCCGGGTACACCGGGGAGCTGTTTTTT
.	TRBV11-2	TRBD1	TRBJ2-1	CASSSGPGTATNEQFF	TGTGCCAGCAGCTCGGGGCCCGGGACAGCCACCAATGAGCAGTTCTTC
once	TRBV5-1	.	TRBJ2-7	CASSLVQTWRAPTYEQYF	TGCGCCAGCAGCTTGGTTCAAACGTGGCGGGCCCCCACCTACGAGCAGTACTTC
.	TRBV5-1	TRBD1	TRBJ1-2	CASSLSGTGANYGYTF	TGCGCCAGCAGCTTATCCGGGACAGGGGCCAACTATGGCTACACCTTC
few	TRBV19	.	TRBJ1-2	CASSISGTLLPNRGYTF	TGTGCCAGTAGTATAAGCGGGACTCTCCTCCCCAATCGAGGCTACACCTTC
.	TRBV27	.	TRBJ1-1	CASSRNQGSEAFF	TGTGCCAGCAGTCGCAACCAGGGTTCTGAAGCTTTCTTT
.	TRBV27	TRBD2	TRBJ2-2	CASSFAGGNTGELFF	TGTGCCAGCAGTTTCGCGGGAGGGAACACCGGGGAGCTGTTTTTT
.	TRBV4-1	.	TRBJ1-3	CASSQSHGSGNTIYF	TGCGCCAGCAGCCAATCACACGGGTCTGGAAACACCATATATTTT
.	TRBV10-3	TRBD1	TRBJ1-5	CAISSGTGQNQPQHF	TGTGCCATCAGCTCCGGGACAGGGCAAAATCAGCCCCAGCATTTT
once	TRBV19	TRBD1	TRBJ2-4	CASSPQGALPKNIQYF	TGTGCCAGTAGTCCCCAGGGGGCATTACCCAAAAACATTCAGTACTTC
once	TRBV6-5	TRBD1	TRBJ2-5	CASSYTGQGVVETQYF	TGTGCCAGCAGTTACACGGGACAGGGGGTAGTCGAGACCCAGTACTTC
.	TRBV5-4	TRBD1	TRBJ1-2	CASSPLTGNLGYTF	TGTGCCAGCAGCCCGCTGACAGGGAATCTTGGCTACACCTTC
.	TRBV4-1	.	TRBJ2-1	CASSQRSGVMRPGSYNEQFF	TGCGCCAGCAGCCAAAGGTCGGGAGTGATGCGGCCAGGATCCTACAATGAGCAGTTCTTC
.	TRBV29-1	.	TRBJ1-2	CSVVTRPVGYTF	TGCAGCGTAGTTACACGTCCCGTCGGCTACACCTTC
.	TRBV5-5	TRBD1	TRBJ1-2	CASSLVLQGDGYTF	TGTGCCAGCAGCTTGGTACTACAGGGGGACGGCTACACCTTC
once	TRBV5-4	.	TRBJ1-2	CASSLDRVGGYTF	TGTGCCAGCAGCTTGGACAGGGTAGGGGGCTACACCTTC
.	TRBV6-5	TRBD2	TRBJ2-7	CASSSGLAGTYEQYF	TGTGCCAGCAGTTCAGGACTAGCGGGGACCTACGAGCAGTACTTC
.	TRBV9	.	TRBJ1-1	CASSHLTDSPNTEAFF	TGTGCCAGCAGTCACCTCACGGACAGTCCGAACACTGAAGCTTTCTTT
.	TRBV5-5	.	TRBJ2-1	CASSLWRSNEQFF	TGTGCCAGCAGCTTGTGGCGGTCCAATGAGCAGTTCTTC
.	TRBV6-5	TRBD1	TRBJ1-4	CASSKGTVSGEKLFF	TGTGCCAGCAGTAAAGGGACAGTGAGTGGAGAAAAACTGTTTTTT
.	TRBV27	TRBD1	TRBJ1-1	CASSLSGIETGWRTEAFF	TGTGCCAGCAGTTTATCGGGGATAGAGACAGGGTGGCGAACTGAAGCTTTCTTT
few	TRBV10-3	TRBD2	TRBJ2-3	CAIRGTSGSDSTDTQYF	TGTGCCATCAGGGGGACTAGCGGTAGTGACTCCACAGATACGCAGTATTTT
.	TRBV6-1	.	TRBJ1-4	CASSEWTLYQRGNEKLFF	TGTGCCAGCAGTGAATGGACACTATATCAAAGGGGGAATGAAAAACTGTTTTTT
.	TRBV9	TRBD1	TRBJ2-1	CASSVAGQAYNEQFF	TGTGCCAGCAGCGTAGCTGGACAGGCCTACAATGAGCAGTTCTTC
.	TRBV5-1	.	TRBJ1-1	CASSLDTGSTEAFF	TGCGCCAGCAGCTTGGACACGGGGTCTACTGAAGCTTTCTTT
.	TRBV30	.	TRBJ1-2	CAWSPGGGYTF	TGTGCCTGGAGCCCGGGGGGGGGCTACACCTTC
.	TRBV5-4	TRBD1	TRBJ1-5	CASSRQGQGHQPQHF	TGTGCCAGCAGCCGCCAGGGACAGGGCCATCAGCCCCAGCATTTT
.	TRBV7-9	.	TRBJ1-1	CASSHSGPVNTEAFF	TGTGCCAGCAGCCACAGCGGGCCCGTGAACACTGAAGCTTTCTTT
once	TRBV11-2	TRBD2	TRBJ2-5	CASSVRTSGGGQTQYF	TGTGCCAGCAGCGTCAGGACTAGCGGTGGGGGACAGACCCAGTACTTC
.	TRBV5-1	.	TRBJ2-5	CASSLGLGSGVKTQYF	TGCGCCAGCAGCTTGGGGCTGGGTTCAGGGGTGAAGACCCAGTACTTC
.	TRBV5-4	.	TRBJ2-5	CASSSGTNWETQYF	TGTGCCAGCAGCAGCGGGACAAATTGGGAGACCCAGTACTTC